Listed here are 19 T cell receptor beta chains from one sample, sequenced in a study of T cells in localized non-small cell lung cancer. Repertoires were generated with immunoSEQ multiplex PCR, while TCRdb's copy carries only in-frame clones and drops some. The sample lists 20,000 to 30,000 clones; 88% were seen once. Sequenced material: peripheral blood, taken before any cancer treatment. The receptors shown here come from a female donor at least 60 years old with stage II squamous cell lung carcinoma.

This clone was detected only a few times. The chain joins TRBV27 to TRBJ2-1, with D hard to call. Germline values: CDR1 MNHEY, CDR2 SMNVEV (reference sequence). The CDR3 loop spans 15 amino acids. Trimming left V 0 bases short and J 4 bases short, with 10 bases between. The chain's CDR3 is CASSLSARIYNEQFF. The CDR3 nucleotides read TGTGCCAGCAGTTTATCCGCTAGAATTTACAATGAGCAGTTCTTC.

The rearrangement joins TRBV9 to TRBJ1-1; D is undetermined. The CDR3 extends over 15 amino acids. From germline, CDR1 is SGDLS and CDR2 YYNGEE. Trimming pared 0 bases from V and 2 bases from J, leaving 11 bases between. The CDR3 loop is CASSVDGEFNTEAFF. The CDR3 DNA reads as TGTGCCAGCAGCGTAGATGGGGAGTTTAACACTGAAGCTTTCTTT.

V usage is TRBV9 and J usage is TRBJ1-2; D is possibly TRBD1 (5 bases). This CDR3 comprises 16 residues. Germline CDR1 is SGDLS and CDR2 is YYNGEE. V was cut by 0 bases and J by 8 bases, with 20 bases left in between. For the CDR3, the DNA is TGTGCCAGCAGCGTAGCTACAGGATACCTATTGGGGGGCTACACCTTC. Amino acids: CASSVATGYLLGGYTF.

The chain combines TRBV7-2 with TRBJ2-5, with D unclear. CDR3 length: 15 amino acids. Germline V CDR1 and CDR2: SGHTA, FQGNSA. The germline V and J ends were trimmed by 4 bases and 5 bases, with 17 bases remaining between them. The CDR3 DNA is TGTGCCAGCAGCTCCTTACAAGGGATGGGGGAGACCCAGTACTTC. Protein sequence: CASSSLQGMGETQYF.

The chain uses TRBV19 and TRBJ2-7; 8 bases map to TRBD1. Germline V CDR1 and CDR2: LNHDA, SQIVND (reference sequence). V lost 2 bases to trimming and J lost 1 base; unmatched junction nucleotides: 7. This CDR3 spans 16 amino acids. The CDR3 DNA is TGTGCCAGTAGTATAAGAGGGGGACAGGAGTCCTACGAGCAGTACTTC. Its translation is CASSIRGGQESYEQYF.

The chain employs TRBV20-1 and TRBJ2-1, with D maybe TRBD2 (6 bases). Germline V gene data show CDR1 as DFQATT and CDR2 as SNEGSKA (reference sequence). CDR3 length equals 11 residues. CDR3 sequence reads: CSPGTPSRRFF. CDR3 bases: TGCAGCCCCGGGACTCCTTCCCGACGGTTCTTC.

This clone was seen only once. This chain joins TRBV6-1 and TRBJ2-7, with D possibly being TRBD2 (6 bases). V lost 7 bases and J lost 4, with 11 bases in between. The CDR3 has 12 residues. Germline V gene data show CDR1 as MNHNS and CDR2 as SASEGT. The CDR3 nucleotides read TGTGCCAGCATGACGGGAGAATACGAGCAGTACTTC. Protein product: CASMTGEYEQYF.

The rearrangement links TRBV27 to TRBJ2-2, with D perhaps TRBD1 (5 bases). There are 14 residues in the CDR3. Germline CDR1 and CDR2: MNHEY and SMNVEV (reference sequence). With 2 bases removed from V and 6 bases from J, the gap between germline ends came to 10 bases. In DNA, the CDR3 is TGTGCCAGCAGTTTAGACCTAGGGGCCGGGGAGCTGTTTTTT. Its translation is CASSLDLGAGELFF.

This sequence joins TRBV5-1 and TRBJ2-3; D remains unclear. This CDR3 has 16 residues. Germline loops: CDR1 SGHRS, CDR2 YFSETQ. V was clipped by 0 bases and J by 3 bases, with 14 bases between them. The CDR3 reads CASSLARARRTDTQYF. CDR3 sequence (DNA): TGCGCCAGCAGCTTGGCGAGAGCGAGACGTACAGATACGCAGTATTTT. The full variable domain, with the rest looked up from reference TRBV5-1 and TRBJ2-3, is KAGVTQTPRYLIKTRGQQVTLSCSPISGHRSVSWYQQTPGQGLQFLFEYFSETQRNKGNFPGRFSGRQFSNSRSEMNVSTLELGDSALYLCASSLARARRTDTQYFGPGTRLTVL.

V is TRBV19 and J is TRBJ2-3; TRBD2 might be the D (6 bases). CDR3 length: 15 residues. Germline CDR1 reads LNHDA; CDR2 reads SQIVND (reference sequence). The V and J ends lost 5 bases and 1 base respectively, with 13 bases between them. CDR3 sequence (DNA): TGTGCCAGTAGTCTCGCTAGCGCCCGCACAGATACGCAGTATTTT. It is translated as CASSLASARTDTQYF.

The rearrangement uses TRBV7-9 and TRBJ1-1; TRBD1 matches at 7 bases. The CDR3 totals 14 residues. The V and J ends lost 5 bases and 4 bases, in that order; junction bases with no gene match: 7. The germline CDR1 and CDR2 sequences are SEHNR and FQNEAQ (reference sequence). As DNA, the CDR3 is TGTGCCAGCAGCCGGGCAGGGGGTGGCACTGAAGCTTTCTTT. It yields the protein CASSRAGGGTEAFF.

This clone was observed a single time. The chain has TRBV2 and TRBJ1-6; 8 nucleotides line up with TRBD1. J gave up 5 bases and V 2 bases, and 5 bases lay outside the gene matches. The CDR3 contains 16 residues. The germline CDR1 and CDR2 sequences are SNHLY and FYNNEI. CDR3 in amino acids: CASSEIRQGHNSPLHF. DNA of the CDR3: TGTGCCAGCAGTGAAATTCGACAGGGGCATAATTCACCCCTCCACTTT. The full variable domain, its missing parts supplied by reference TRBV2 and TRBJ1-6, is EPEVTQTPSHQVTQMGQEVILRCVPISNHLYFYWYRQILGQKVEFLVSFYNNEISEKSEIFDDQFSVERPDGSNFTLKIRSTKLEDSAMYFCASSEIRQGHNSPLHFGNGTRLTVT.

J is TRBJ1-5 and V is TRBV28, with TRBD1 matching 7 bases. CDR3 size: 15 residues. CDR1 MDHEN and CDR2 SYDVKM come from the germline V gene. V gave up 5 bases and J gave up 4 bases; unmatched junction bases: 8. This CDR3 is CASSAQTGFNQPQHF. For the CDR3, the DNA is TGTGCCAGCAGTGCACAGACAGGGTTTAATCAGCCCCAGCATTTT.

V gene TRBV7-9 combines with J gene TRBJ2-7; D unclear. This CDR3 has 12 residues. Germline CDR1 is SEHNR and CDR2 is FQNEAQ (reference sequence). Deletions cut 5 bases from V and 6 bases from J, with 11 bases between. In DNA form, the CDR3 reads TGTGCCAGCAGCCCGCCTGGGCCCGAGCAGTACTTC. Translated: CASSPPGPEQYF.

The genes are TRBV5-1 and TRBJ2-3; D perhaps matches TRBD1 (6 bases). This CDR3 comprises 14 residues. Trimming removed 0 bases from V and 3 bases from J, with 8 bases in between. Germline V gene data show CDR1 as SGHRS and CDR2 as YFSETQ. The CDR3 DNA reads as TGCGCCAGCAGCTTGGACAGGGCAACAGATACGCAGTATTTT. Protein product: CASSLDRATDTQYF.

The chain couples TRBV5-6 to TRBJ2-3; D unclear. V was clipped by 3 bases and J by 4 bases, with 12 bases between them. CDR1 is SGHDT and CDR2 is YYEEEE in the germline V gene. The CDR3 is made up of 14 amino acids. Here the CDR3 reads CASSWTSGADTQYF. The DNA for the CDR3 is TGTGCCAGCAGCTGGACCTCGGGCGCAGATACGCAGTATTTT.

This clone was seen only a few times. The rearrangement uses TRBV7-9 and TRBJ2-3; 12 bases map to TRBD2. This CDR3 has 15 residues. Losses at the gene ends were 6 bases for V and 4 bases for J; bases not matched to a gene: 5. Per germline, CDR1 SEHNR and CDR2 FQNEAQ (reference sequence). The DNA for the CDR3 is TGTGCCAGCAGTCCACTAGCGGGAGGCGCAGATACGCAGTATTTT. This translates into CASSPLAGGADTQYF.

The chain couples TRBV6-6 to TRBJ2-3; no firm D call. The CDR3 covers 14 residues. Trimming left V 7 bases short and J 0 bases short, with 11 bases between. The V gene's germline CDR1 is MNHNY and CDR2 SVGAGI (reference sequence). This CDR3 is CASTPAVSTDTQYF. DNA of the CDR3: TGTGCCAGCACCCCCGCGGTTAGCACAGATACGCAGTATTTT.

This clone was seen once. The gene calls are TRBV19 and TRBJ2-3, with a tentative D call TRBD1 (6 bases). There are 17 residues in the CDR3. V lost 3 bases to trimming and J lost 1 base, with 17 bases between them. Germline-derived CDR1 and CDR2 are LNHDA and SQIVND (reference sequence). The CDR3 is CASSINRQASGTDTQYF. In DNA form, the CDR3 reads TGTGCCAGTAGTATTAATCGACAGGCCAGCGGCACAGATACGCAGTATTTT.